The rows below give T cell receptor beta chains drawn from one sample of a study of blood T cell repertoires in COVID-19. Clones were read by immunoSEQ multiplex PCR, and TCRdb kept only the in-frame ones, dropping some. The sample lists under 250,000 clones; around 90% were seen once. Sequencing was done on a sample of PBMCs or T cells enriched from blood (not recorded which). The receptors originated from a man in his thirties or forties who had recovered from COVID-19. The CDR3 runs from the conserved cysteine through the conserved F or W. Fields, in order: D gene, J gene, clone size, V gene, CDR3 protein, CDR3 DNA. A D gene is named only where the DNA matches it firmly. The size field is filled for only some rows; it gives once, few, many or a size class.

TRBD1 | TRBJ2-7 | NA | TRBV6-5 | CASKSGRGITYEQYF | TGTGCCAGCAAATCCGGCAGGGGGATAACCTACGAGCAGTACTTC
TRBD2 | TRBJ2-3 | NA | TRBV5-4 | CASSLDGSGGLDTQYF | TGTGCCAGCAGCTTGGACGGTAGCGGGGGGCTGGATACGCAGTATTTT
NA | TRBJ2-7 | NA | TRBV20-1 | CSARWGDEQYF | TGCAGTGCTAGGTGGGGGGACGAGCAGTACTTC
NA | TRBJ1-6 | once | TRBV5-8 | CASSSNRYLPLHF | TGTGCCAGCAGCTCGAACCGGTATTTACCCCTCCACTTT
TRBD2 | TRBJ2-3 | NA | TRBV2 | CASSEGTTGTQYF | TGTGCCAGCAGTGAGGGGACTACCGGTACGCAGTATTTT
NA | TRBJ1-1 | NA | TRBV7-2 | CASLVRGNTEAFF | TGTGCCAGCTTGGTCAGGGGGAACACTGAAGCTTTCTTT
NA | TRBJ1-1 | NA | TRBV30 | CAWSKGANTEAFF | TGTGCCTGGAGTAAAGGGGCTAACACTGAAGCTTTCTTT
NA | TRBJ1-3 | NA | TRBV5-4 | CASSLNRAVGNTIYF | TGTGCCAGCAGCTTGAACAGGGCTGTTGGAAACACCATATATTTT
NA | TRBJ1-5 | NA | TRBV6-5 | CASEVTVEGNQPQHF | TGTGCCAGCGAGGTTACCGTGGAGGGCAATCAGCCCCAGCATTTT
NA | TRBJ2-4 | NA | TRBV7-9 | CASSLSEAKNIQYF | TGTGCCAGCAGCTTATCGGAGGCCAAAAACATTCAGTACTTC
NA | TRBJ2-7 | once | TRBV7-9 | CASSPSGTLSSYEQYF | TGTGCCAGCAGCCCTTCCGGGACTCTTTCCTCCTACGAGCAGTACTTC
TRBD2 | TRBJ2-1 | NA | TRBV28 | CASSVLGGGYNEQFF | TGTGCCAGCAGTGTATTGGGGGGAGGGTACAATGAGCAGTTCTTC
TRBD1 | TRBJ1-5 | once | TRBV5-5 | CASSRQGNSNQPQHF | TGTGCCAGCAGCCGACAGGGAAATAGCAATCAGCCCCAGCATTTT
NA | TRBJ1-2 | NA | TRBV19 | CASSPQRDYYGYTF | TGTGCCAGTAGCCCACAACGTGACTACTATGGCTACACCTTC
NA | TRBJ2-3 | medium-sized | TRBV6-5 | CASSWGGLADTQYF | TGTGCCAGCTCTTGGGGGGGGCTCGCAGATACGCAGTATTTT
NA | TRBJ1-4 | NA | TRBV11-1 | CASSFRDGGGNEKLFF | TGTGCCAGCAGCTTCCGGGACGGGGGAGGAAATGAAAAACTGTTTTTT
NA | TRBJ1-5 | NA | TRBV15 | CATSRADQPQHF | TGTGCCACCAGCAGAGCGGATCAGCCCCAGCATTTT
NA | TRBJ2-1 | NA | TRBV7-9 | CASTPRASANEQFF | TGTGCCAGCACCCCCCGGGCTAGCGCGAATGAGCAGTTCTTC
TRBD1 | TRBJ1-2 | NA | TRBV27 | CASSLIQGFLDGYTF | TGTGCCAGCAGTTTAATACAGGGGTTTTTGGATGGCTACACCTTC
TRBD1 | TRBJ2-7 | NA | TRBV11-2 | CASSTGTGGASPYEQYF | TGTGCCAGCAGCACAGGGACAGGGGGCGCATCCCCCTACGAGCAGTACTTC
NA | TRBJ1-6 | NA | TRBV6-5 | CASRTDYNSPLHF | TGTGCCAGCAGGACAGACTATAATTCACCCCTCCACTTT
NA | TRBJ2-5 | NA | TRBV6-2/TRBV6-3 | CASSPSDSQYF | TGTGCCAGCAGCCCCAGTGATTCCCAGTACTTC
TRBD2 | TRBJ2-3 | NA | TRBV6-5 | CASSYITGGSSDTQYF | TGTGCCAGCAGTTACATAACGGGAGGATCATCAGATACGCAGTATTTT
NA | TRBJ1-1 | NA | TRBV9 | CASSGLGGTEAFF | TGTGCCAGCAGCGGACTTGGGGGGACTGAAGCTTTCTTT
TRBD2 | TRBJ2-7 | few | TRBV6-1 | CASSEGAGGPYEQYF | TGTGCCAGCAGTGAAGGGGCGGGGGGGCCCTACGAGCAGTACTTC
TRBD2 | TRBJ2-5 | NA | TRBV2 | CASSGTWGGETQYF | TGTGCCAGCAGTGGGACTTGGGGAGGGGAGACCCAGTACTTC
NA | TRBJ2-7 | NA | TRBV6-2/TRBV6-3 | CASSYTGLRYEQYF | TGTGCCAGCAGTTACACGGGACTTAGATACGAGCAGTACTTC
TRBD1 | TRBJ2-1 | once | TRBV4-3 | CASSTGTGAYNEQFF | TGCGCCAGCAGCACGGGGACAGGGGCATACAATGAGCAGTTCTTC
NA | TRBJ1-1 | once | TRBV30 | CAWSSGRANTEAFF | TGTGCCTGGAGTTCGGGCAGGGCGAACACTGAAGCTTTCTTT
NA | TRBJ2-1 | NA | TRBV28 | CASSSGGGRLATGRSNEQFF | TGTGCCAGCAGTTCGGGAGGAGGCAGACTAGCGACAGGGAGGTCAAATGAGCAGTTCTTC
TRBD2 | TRBJ2-1 | NA | TRBV3-1/TRBV3-2 | CASSHGTSGTGNEQFF | TGTGCCAGCAGCCATGGGACTAGCGGGACTGGCAATGAGCAGTTCTTC
NA | TRBJ2-3 | NA | TRBV21-1 | CASSKVAGATSTDTQYF | TGTGCCAGCAGCAAAGTCGCAGGGGCTACTAGCACAGATACGCAGTATTTT
TRBD1 | TRBJ1-2 | NA | TRBV20-1 | CSARRDSGYTF | TGCAGTGCTCGAAGGGACAGTGGCTACACCTTC
NA | TRBJ2-7 | NA | TRBV3-1/TRBV3-2 | CASSQQGIYEQYF | TGTGCCAGCAGCCAACAGGGAATTTACGAGCAGTACTTC
NA | TRBJ2-1 | NA | TRBV27 | CASSLGSNEQFF | TGTGCCAGCAGTCTAGGGAGCAATGAGCAGTTCTTC
NA | TRBJ1-1 | NA | TRBV19 | CASRHGLLNRATEAFF | TGTGCCAGTAGGCACGGTTTACTCAACAGGGCCACTGAAGCTTTCTTT
NA | TRBJ1-4 | NA | TRBV9 | CASSVRANEKLFF | TGTGCCAGCAGCGTGCGGGCTAATGAAAAACTGTTTTTT
NA | TRBJ1-6 | few | TRBV9 | CASSVAKPSSYNSPLHF | TGTGCCAGCAGCGTAGCGAAACCCAGCTCCTATAATTCACCCCTCCACTTT
NA | TRBJ1-1 | NA | TRBV19 | CASSARGGVNTEAFF | TGTGCCAGTAGTGCCCGGGGAGGGGTGAACACTGAAGCTTTCTTT